Detailed here is one T cell receptor (beta chain). These data are taken from a study of shared clonotypes between healthy human individuals. Germline V lookup: CDR1 MNHEY, CDR2 SMNVEV (reference sequence). V shed 5 bases, J shed 1 base, and the junction held 8 bases outside the gene matches. The CDR3 spans 16 residues. Assay: immunoSEQ multiplex PCR; the TCRdb copy retains only in-frame clones and omits some. The table lists over 2 million clones, less than 95% of them singletons. Specimen: naive CD4+ T cells from PBMCs. Subset specified: CD45RA+ positively selected. This sequence originates from a young man in good health. Some clones in this sample may be carry-over from other donors' samples. J is TRBJ1-2 and V is TRBV27; TRBD1 matches 9 bases. This chain's CDR3 is CASSTFPGQGNYGYTF. CDR3 sequence (DNA): TGTGCCAGCAGTACCTTCCCGGGACAGGGTAACTATGGCTACACCTTC.